This T cell receptor (beta chain) was identified in a study of blood T cell repertoires in COVID-19. Study summary: The United States, Italy and Spain supplied acute and convalescent COVID-19 samples. PBMCs, B-cell-depleted T cells, or T cells were the source of the cDNA or gDNA that made up the material.

This clone was counted between two and nine times. As handled by the study authors: Estimation of nucleated cell counts relied on the amplification of reference gene primers. Sequencing was performed with immunoSEQ multiplex PCR; in TCRdb, only in-frame clones are kept and a portion is missing. Clone size and V and J calls were adopted from that table, with D and trimming inferred from the DNA. The sample consists of about 98,000 clones, approximately 80% of them appearing once. CDR1 is SNHLY, CDR2 FYNNEI, per germline. After removal of 4 bases from V and 1 base from J, the junction contained 2 bases not matched to a gene. The CDR3 extends over 14 amino acids.

The TCR originated in a man in his 60s with active or convalescent COVID-19. The chain couples TRBV2 to TRBJ2-3; 7 bases are shared with TRBD2. The sample consisted of peripheral blood. The CDR3 DNA sequence: TGTGCCAGCAGTGTTCTAGCGGGCACAGATACGCAGTATTTT. Translating gives CASSVLAGTDTQYF.